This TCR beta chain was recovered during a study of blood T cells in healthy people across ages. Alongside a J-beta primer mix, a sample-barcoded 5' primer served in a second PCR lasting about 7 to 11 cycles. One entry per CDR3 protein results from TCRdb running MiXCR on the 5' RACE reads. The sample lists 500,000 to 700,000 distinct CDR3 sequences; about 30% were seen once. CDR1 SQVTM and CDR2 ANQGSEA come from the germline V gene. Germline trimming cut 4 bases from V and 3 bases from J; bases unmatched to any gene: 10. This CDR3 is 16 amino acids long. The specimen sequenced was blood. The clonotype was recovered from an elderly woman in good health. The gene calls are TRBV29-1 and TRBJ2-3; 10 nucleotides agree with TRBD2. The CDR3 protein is CSVAQRGGSGTDTQYF. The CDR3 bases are TGCAGCGTTGCCCAGCGGGGGGGCTCGGGGACAGATACGCAGTATTTT.